Included here is one T cell receptor (beta chain) sequence, with context. Its antigen remains unidentified. CDR3 length equals 16 residues. V was cut by 0 bases and J by 1 base, with 12 bases left in between. Per the germline V gene, CDR1 is MNHNY and CDR2 is SVGAGI (reference sequence). The data were taken from a study of a mutant IDH1 vaccine in newly diagnosed glioma. At the level of the study: Radiotherapy, temozolomide, or both had been given previously, and both were given to most.

Only in-frame clones appear in the TCRdb table, and some are missing; sequencing was by immunoSEQ multiplex PCR. Among approximately 35,000 clones listed, around 87% were seen once. Time point given: week 23, last vaccination. Vaccinated patients received 300 ug of mutant IDH1 20-mer peptide per dose, with topical imiquimod. The chain carries TRBV6-6 and TRBJ1-1, with D possibly matching TRBD1 (5 bases). The sequence derives from a man aged 35-49 years with glioma. The sample was PBMCs, taken from a glioma patient whose treatment included an IDH1 peptide vaccine. The CDR3 sequence: CASSYSQGGTNTEAFF. The DNA for the CDR3 is TGTGCCAGCAGTTACTCCCAGGGAGGAACGAACACTGAAGCTTTCTTT.